The entry below describes one T cell receptor (beta chain). The target of this receptor is not known. No per-base quality is available; no much larger clone lies one base away. The library was built by means of the immunoSEQ multiplex PCR assay. For most patients, genomic DNA was isolated with the Qiagen DNeasy Blood and Tissue Kit and sent frozen to Adaptive Biotechnologies for TCR sequencing. For most patients, high-throughput TCR-beta CDR3 sequencing of genomic DNA was performed by Adaptive Biotechnologies. As for the original processing: TCR sequencing data were retrieved from Adaptive's ImmunoSEQ software for 15 to 20 patients, whereas a few other patients were processed with MiXCR and VDJtools. CD4 versus CD8 sorting errors were corrected by removing sequences found in both subsets at a frequency ratio below 5:1. CDR3 nucleotide sequences shared by donor and recipient were removed because the origin of these sequences could not be assigned. To be classed as alloreactive, a clone needed at least 2-fold expansion over unstimulated cells and a minimum CFSE-low frequency of 0.002% (template counts) or 0.001% (read counts). Clones were considered mappable if detected in sequenced pre-transplant spleen, lymph node, or MLR CFSE-low populations of the donor or recipient. Cumulative frequency of alloreactive clones was calculated as a percentage of all sequences weighted by copy number. TCRdb retrieved this table from immuneACCESS and kept in-frame rearrangements only. Not all clones are present; in checked studies, unresolved V genes account for under half, and no reason is known for the remainder. V and J calls and clone size are those listed in that table; D and trimming were worked out from the DNA. The sample data list 55,000 to 80,000 clones, and roughly 90% of these were observed just once. The ten most abundant clones make up approximately 1.5% of the sample.

This sample's time point label indicates: cells obtained before transplantation from donor or recipient. CD3+CD4+ and CD3+CD8+ populations were FACS-sorted from unstimulated pre-transplant donor and recipient cells taken from spleen or lymph nodes. The CDR3 holds 19 amino acids from the cysteine to the phenylalanine. Only the CDR3 part of the read is kept: 57 bases, read in frame from the first base. CDR1 and CDR2 (SNHLY, FYNNEI) derive from the germline V gene. Relative to germline, V is missing 7 bases and J is missing 0 bases, with 12 bases of the junction outside any gene match. The entry originates in a study of graft-versus-host responses after intestinal transplantation (dated by TCRdb to the early 2020s). Study-wide context: The transplants that recipients received were multivisceral, liver-intestinal, or isolated intestinal. Every recipient was given anti-thymocyte globulin induction, then maintenance tacrolimus and steroids for two to three years. After intestinal transplantation, graft-versus-host and host-versus-graft alloreactive T cell clones in the graft, circulation and bone marrow were tracked using bulk TCR-beta CDR3 sequencing. To identify alloreactive clones, pre-transplant mixed lymphocyte reaction products were sequenced and compared with unstimulated pre-transplant donor and recipient T cells. Of the 20 to 30 intestinal transplant recipients enrolled in the cohort, one of whom was a retransplant, 3 patients without pretransplant specimens were excluded. Samples from three later patients were sequenced in-house on an Illumina MiSeq with MiXCR processing rather than by the commercial service. A peak of at least 4% donor T cells among recipient peripheral blood mononuclear cells was the definition used for donor T cell macrochimerism.

General study outcomes and caveats: Early after transplant, peak levels of circulating GvH clones were associated with declines in HvG clones. GvH clones were detected in recipient bone marrow, and some appeared earlier in ileal mucosa or blood, consistent with an intestinal mucosal origin. The conclusions were limited by the relatively low number and heterogeneity of the intestinal transplant patients. In the allografts of patients with donor T cell macrochimerism, GvH to HvG T cell clonal ratios were high.

This specimen was unstimulated CD8+ T cells sorted from spleen or lymph node cells, taken before transplant. The origin of this receptor is a human donor who was the organ donor for an intestinal transplant. The rearranged chain carries TRBV2 and TRBJ1-4, with 12 middle bases fitting TRBD1. The CDR3 is CASNQPGQGARATNEKLFF. In nucleotide form, the sequence is TGTGCCAGCAATCAGCCGGGACAGGGGGCAAGAGCAACTAATGAAAAACTGTTTTTT. The variable domain in full, with residues beyond the CDR3 obtained from the reference TRBV2 and TRBJ1-4 genes, is EPEVTQTPSHQVTQMGQEVILRCVPISNHLYFYWYRQILGQKVEFLVSFYNNEISEKSEIFDDQFSVERPDGSNFTLKIRSTKLEDSAMYFCASNQPGQGARATNEKLFFGSGTQLSVL.